These 20 T cell receptor beta chains originate from one sample sequenced in a study of shared clonotypes between healthy human individuals. Profiled with immunoSEQ multiplex PCR; TCRdb holds only in-frame clones, not every one. The sample lists about 2.2 million clones; 85% to 95% were seen once. CD45RO-negative, CCR7-positively selected cells formed the naive CD8 fraction, excluding terminally differentiated effector memory CD45RA+ cells. Sequenced sample: naive CD8+ T cells from PBMCs. Receptors were obtained from a man aged 18 to 29 in good health. Some clones in this sample may be carry-over from other donors' samples.

V gene TRBV7-9 combines with J gene TRBJ1-1; D might be TRBD1 (5 bases). CDR3 length equals 12 residues. The germline CDR1 and CDR2 sequences are SEHNR and FQNEAQ (reference sequence). V lost 5 bases to trimming and J lost 7 bases, with 11 bases between them. This CDR3 is CASSVEGYEAFF. The CDR3 coding sequence is TGTGCCAGCAGCGTAGAGGGGTATGAAGCTTTCTTT.

J is TRBJ2-2 and V is TRBV27, with D unresolved. This CDR3 region has 17 residues. Germline values: CDR1 MNHEY, CDR2 SMNVEV (reference sequence). The V end lost 8 bases, the J end lost 1 base, and 20 bases lay between the germline ends. The CDR3 region is CASFYTGMRWNTGELFF. The CDR3 region has the DNA TGTGCCAGCTTTTATACTGGGATGAGATGGAACACCGGGGAGCTGTTTTTT.

This clone showed up just once. The chain combines TRBV6-4 with TRBJ2-1; D might be TRBD2 (5 bases). The CDR3 spans 11 residues. Looked up from germline, CDR1 is MRHNA and CDR2 is SNTAGT. The V end was cut by 5 bases, the J end by 9 bases, with 8 bases between. CDR3 protein: CASSSGSEQFF. As DNA, the CDR3 is TGTGCCAGCAGTTCGGGGTCTGAGCAGTTCTTC.

The genes are TRBV6-1 and TRBJ1-6; TRBD1 agrees at 10 bases. The CDR3 is 15 residues long. Per the germline V gene, CDR1 is MNHNS and CDR2 is SASEGT. Trimming took 7 bases from V and 10 from J; bases not matched to a gene: 10. The CDR3: CASTGWGQGSSPLHF. CDR3 DNA sequence: TGTGCCAGCACTGGATGGGGACAGGGGTCATCACCCCTCCACTTT.

The rearrangement joins TRBV5-1 to TRBJ1-4, with D possibly matching TRBD1 (5 bases). The germline V gene encodes CDR1 SGHRS and CDR2 YFSETQ. The CDR3 runs to 18 residues. Trimming took off 4 bases at V and 0 bases at J, with 19 bases between the two ends. CDR3 residues: CASSPGTYVSATNEKLFF. The CDR3 nucleotides read TGCGCCAGCAGCCCCGGGACCTACGTATCAGCAACTAATGAAAAACTGTTTTTT.

J is TRBJ1-5 and V is TRBV7-2; no definite D call. V was trimmed by 0 bases and J by 1 base, leaving 10 bases between them. The length of the CDR3 is 16 residues. Germline CDR1 is SGHTA and CDR2 is FQGNSA. CDR3 residues: CASSLAHGGSNQPQHF. Here the CDR3 DNA reads TGTGCCAGCAGCTTAGCGCATGGAGGGAGCAATCAGCCCCAGCATTTT.

Of note for this clone: The sample carries other DNA sequences with the same CDR3. The J gene is TRBJ2-3, the V gene TRBV13, with 8 bases matching TRBD2. The V gene's germline CDR1 is PRHDT and CDR2 FYEKMQ (reference sequence). The trim removed 5 bases at V and 3 bases at J, leaving 10 bases unmatched. The CDR3 is made up of 16 amino acids. The CDR3 here is CASSPTGTGGTDTQYF. In nucleotides, the CDR3 is TGTGCCAGCAGCCCGACCGGGACGGGAGGGACAGATACGCAGTATTTT.

The count of this clone is one. The V and J genes are TRBV7-6 and TRBJ2-3; D may be TRBD2 (6 bases). This CDR3 comprises 17 residues. The ends were cut back, 1 base at V and 4 bases at J, with 18 bases in the middle. Germline CDR1 SGHVS, CDR2 FNYEAQ. Here the CDR3 reads CASSLVGLLSGADTQYF. DNA for the CDR3: TGTGCCAGCAGCTTAGTGGGACTGCTGTCTGGGGCAGATACGCAGTATTTT.

CDR3 DNA: TGTGCCAGCAGCTTAGGCGGGACAGGGGATGGCGACGAGCAGTACTTC. Its translation is CASSLGGTGDGDEQYF. V gene TRBV7-2 combines with J gene TRBJ2-7, with 10 bases identical to TRBD1. The CDR3 contains 16 residues. V gave up 1 base and J gave up 5 bases; unmatched junction bases: 8. Germline-derived CDR1 and CDR2 are SGHTA and FQGNSA. Supplemented by reference TRBV7-2 and TRBJ2-7, the full variable domain reads GAGVSQSPSNKVTEKGKDVELRCDPISGHTALYWYRQSLGQGLEFLIYFQGNSAPDKSGLPSDRFSAERTGGSVSTLTIQRTQQEDSAVYLCASSLGGTGDGDEQYFGPGTRLTVT.

The V and J genes are TRBV28 and TRBJ1-1; D is unresolved. This CDR3 is built from 13 residues. The V gene lost 6 bases and the J gene lost 1 base, with 9 bases spanning the gap. Germline values: CDR1 MDHEN, CDR2 SYDVKM. CDR3 sequence reads: CASSQPGNTEAFF. The CDR3 DNA reads as TGTGCCAGCAGCCAACCTGGGAACACTGAAGCTTTCTTT. The whole variable domain, remainder taken from reference TRBV28 and TRBJ1-1, is DVKVTQSSRYLVKRTGEKVFLECVQDMDHENMFWYRQDPGLGLRLIYFSYDVKMKEKGDIPEGYSVSREKKERFSLILESASTNQTSMYLCASSQPGNTEAFFGQGTRLTVV.

This chain joins TRBV19 and TRBJ1-1; D may be TRBD1 (5 bases). Germline V lookup: CDR1 LNHDA, CDR2 SQIVND (reference sequence). The CDR3 contains 15 residues. V shed 3 bases and J shed 7 bases, with 18 bases lying between them. The CDR3 nucleotides are TGTGCCAGTAGTATTTTTATGGGCGGACATCTTGAAGCTTTCTTT. Its translation: CASSIFMGGHLEAFF.

The chain recombines TRBV5-8 with TRBJ2-2; the D is unclear. Germline CDR1 and CDR2: SGHTS and YDEGEE. The CDR3 has 13 amino acids. V was cut by 3 bases and J by 5 bases, with 8 bases left in between. The CDR3 sequence: CASSSRSTGELFF. For the CDR3, the DNA is TGTGCCAGCAGCTCCCGTTCGACCGGGGAGCTGTTTTTT.

As concerns this clone: The sample carries other DNA sequences with the same CDR3. This chain connects TRBV2 to TRBJ2-7, with 12 bases lining up with TRBD1. The CDR3 runs to 14 residues. The germline gives CDR1 SNHLY, CDR2 FYNNEI. Trimming cost V 8 bases and J 5 bases; bases outside gene matches: 7. CDR3 amino acids: CASRTGTGGDEQYF. The DNA for the CDR3 is TGTGCCAGCCGTACCGGGACAGGGGGCGACGAGCAGTACTTC.

The rearrangement uses TRBV28 and TRBJ1-3, with D possibly matching TRBD1 (6 bases). The CDR3 sequence is 17 residues long. Trimming removed 5 bases from V and 0 bases from J, with 17 bases in between. Germline CDR1 is MDHEN and CDR2 is SYDVKM. The CDR3 loop reads CASSPLGGHLSGNTIYF. In DNA form, the CDR3 reads TGTGCCAGCAGTCCTTTGGGGGGACATCTCTCTGGAAACACCATATATTTT.

The CDR3 DNA sequence: TGTGCCAGTAGTATCGATCTTGGGCGGGGGCCGAACACCGGGGAGCTGTTTTTT. It is translated as CASSIDLGRGPNTGELFF. The chain uses TRBV19 and TRBJ2-2; D may be TRBD2 (7 bases). The CDR3 covers 18 residues. Germline V lookup: CDR1 LNHDA, CDR2 SQIVND (reference sequence). V was pared by 3 bases and J by 0 bases, with 17 bases between.

V is TRBV2 and J is TRBJ1-1; unclear D gene. CDR1 and CDR2 (germline): SNHLY, FYNNEI. The V gene lost 3 bases and the J gene lost 6 bases, with 17 bases spanning the gap. The CDR3 is made up of 15 amino acids. The CDR3 is CASSDPREDRAEAFF. The CDR3, as DNA: TGTGCCAGCAGTGACCCCCGGGAGGACCGGGCTGAAGCTTTCTTT.

This chain joins TRBV7-9 and TRBJ2-2; 11 bases are a match to TRBD2. V dropped 2 bases and J dropped 6; count of bases not matched to a gene: 8. The CDR3 is made up of 17 amino acids. Germline V gene data show CDR1 as SEHNR and CDR2 as FQNEAQ (reference sequence). CDR3 bases: TGTGCCAGCAGCTTAAATAGCGGGAGGGCCTTTGCCGGGGAGCTGTTTTTT. Translated: CASSLNSGRAFAGELFF.

This chain connects TRBV7-9 to TRBJ1-2; D possibly corresponds to TRBD1 (5 bases). The germline CDR1 and CDR2 sequences are SEHNR and FQNEAQ (reference sequence). The CDR3 loop spans 14 amino acids. V was pared by 3 bases and J by 0 bases, with 8 bases between. The CDR3 DNA reads as TGTGCCAGCAGCTTTCCACAGGCTAACTATGGCTACACCTTC. This encodes CASSFPQANYGYTF.

This rearrangement joins TRBV2 to TRBJ2-7; TRBD2 might be the D (5 bases). CDR3 size: 16 residues. V lost 8 bases, J lost 2 bases, and 22 bases lay in between. Germline V gene data show CDR1 as SNHLY and CDR2 as FYNNEI. CDR3 protein: CASFGPEGGITYEQYF. The CDR3 DNA reads as TGTGCCAGCTTTGGGCCCGAGGGTGGCATAACCTACGAGCAGTACTTC.

The chain has TRBV15 and TRBJ1-4; 7 positions match TRBD1. The CDR3 is 18 amino acids. The V gene's germline CDR1 is LNHNV and CDR2 YYDKDF (reference sequence). V gave up 10 bases and J gave up 8 bases; unmatched junction bases: 25. CDR3 nucleotides: TGTGCCATTTCGGGGGGGTCGTACAGGGGCCCTCCCGGGGAAAAACTGTTTTTT. Protein sequence: CAISGGSYRGPPGEKLFF.